Below are 29 T cell receptor beta chains sequenced from a single sample in a study of T cells in Graves' hyperthyroidism and ophthalmopathy. TCR beta CDR3 sequences were amplified from RNA transcripts. HTBI primers drove first-round RT-PCR of the TCR CDR3. TCRdb reprocessed the multiplex PCR reads with MiXCR, giving one entry per CDR3 protein. The table has approximately 380,000 distinct CDR3 sequences, about 14% seen once. Sequencing was performed on blood. These receptors were collected from a man aged 50-59 years with Graves' ophthalmopathy.

Many counts were recorded for this clonotype. The V gene is TRBV27, the J gene TRBJ2-7; either TRBD1 or TRBD2 may supply D (7 bases each). CDR3 length equals 16 residues. Germline CDR1 reads MNHEY; CDR2 reads SMNVEV (reference sequence). V gave up 7 bases and J gave up 3 bases, with 22 bases separating them. The CDR3, as DNA: TGTGCCAGCACCCCCAAGGGGGCTAGCGGCTTCTACGAGCAGTACTTC. It encodes CASTPKGASGFYEQYF.

The chain employs TRBV6-1 and TRBJ1-1; 7 bases are shared with TRBD1. V shed 8 bases and J 1 base; nucleotides not matched to a gene: 7. Germline loops: CDR1 MNHNS, CDR2 SASEGT. This CDR3 comprises 14 residues. The CDR3 DNA sequence: TGTGCCAGCCAACGACAGGGAGAGAACACTGAAGCTTTCTTT. Its protein is CASQRQGENTEAFF.

This clonotype was found many times. The chain has TRBV7-9 and TRBJ2-5; 10 bases line up with TRBD2. Germline CDR1 and CDR2: SEHNR and FQNEAQ (reference sequence). The CDR3 is 16 residues long. Losses at the gene ends were 2 bases for V and 5 bases for J; bases not matched to a gene: 8. CDR3 DNA sequence: TGTGCCAGCAGCTTAAGAGCGGGAGGGCCGGGTGAGACCCAGTACTTC. The encoded protein is CASSLRAGGPGETQYF.

This clonotype was counted ten times or more. This rearrangement joins TRBV7-9 to TRBJ2-1, with a weak D call TRBD1 (6 bases). CDR3 length: 18 amino acids. The germline V and J ends were trimmed by 2 bases and 0 bases, with 17 bases remaining between them. Germline V gene sequence: CDR1 SEHNR, CDR2 FQNEAQ (reference sequence). The CDR3 loop is CASSLNRFGTPSYNEQFF. The CDR3 DNA reads TGTGCCAGCAGCTTAAACCGATTCGGGACACCCTCCTACAATGAGCAGTTCTTC.

The rearrangement uses TRBV29-1 and TRBJ1-3; D remains ambiguous. Trimming stripped 3 bases from V and 4 bases from J, with 4 bases between. The CDR3 consists of 11 residues. The germline V gene encodes CDR1 SQVTM and CDR2 ANQGSEA. CDR3 region: CSVETGNTIYF. The CDR3 nucleotides are TGCAGCGTTGAGACAGGAAACACCATATATTTT.

The chain has TRBV5-4 and TRBJ2-7, with TRBD2 matching over 7 bases. The CDR3 loop spans 14 amino acids. Trimming took 1 base from V and 5 from J; bases not matched to a gene: 6. Germline CDR1 reads SGHNT; CDR2 reads YYREEE (reference sequence). CDR3 amino acids: CASSLTSGKDEQYF. The CDR3 region has the DNA TGTGCCAGCAGCTTGACGAGCGGGAAGGACGAGCAGTACTTC.

The chain recombines TRBV3-1 with TRBJ2-2; the D call may be TRBD1 or TRBD2 (5 bases each). The CDR3 extends over 16 amino acids. CDR1 LGHDT and CDR2 YNNKEL come from the germline V gene (reference sequence). V was clipped by 7 bases and J by 7 bases, with 22 bases between them. The CDR3 reads CASTKESGAGHGELFF. For the CDR3, the DNA is TGTGCCAGCACAAAGGAGTCCGGGGCGGGTCACGGGGAGCTGTTTTTT. Combining the CDR3 with reference TRBV3-1 and TRBJ2-2 gives the whole variable domain DTAVSQTPKYLVTQMGNDKSIKCEQNLGHDTMYWYKQDSKKFLKIMFSYNNKELIINETVPNRFSPKSPDKAHLNLHINSLELGDSAVYFCASTKESGAGHGELFFGEGSRLTVL.

The V and J genes are TRBV14 and TRBJ2-3; either TRBD1 or TRBD2 may fit D (6 bases each). The V gene lost 0 bases and the J gene lost 7 bases, with 14 bases spanning the gap. This CDR3 has 15 residues. Germline-derived CDR1 and CDR2 are SGHDN and FVKESK. This CDR3 reads CASSQDRGRFHTQYF. The CDR3 region has the DNA TGTGCCAGCAGCCAAGACCGGGGGCGATTCCATACGCAGTATTTT.

This clonotype was picked up many times. The chain has TRBV6-1 and TRBJ1-3; D is unresolved. Trimming cost V 5 bases and J 10 bases, with 9 bases left between them. Germline loops: CDR1 MNHNS, CDR2 SASEGT. The CDR3 contains 11 residues. CDR3 region: CASSTPGTIYF. The CDR3, as DNA: TGTGCCAGCAGTACGCCAGGAACCATATATTTT.

This clonotype showed up many times. The J gene is TRBJ1-1, the V gene TRBV6-2 or TRBV6-3; TRBD1 agrees at 7 bases. This CDR3 has 14 residues. CDR1 is MNHEY and CDR2 is SVGEGT in the germline V gene. Trimming at V came to 4 bases and at J to 4 bases, leaving 6 bases not matched to a gene. The DNA for the CDR3 is TGTGCCAGCAGTTTCCAACAGGGGCTCACTGAAGCTTTCTTT. Amino acids: CASSFQQGLTEAFF.

This clonotype was recorded at least ten times. The rearrangement uses TRBV6-2 or TRBV6-3 and TRBJ2-2; TRBD2 aligns across 11 bases. Germline V gene lookup returns CDR1 MNHEY and CDR2 SVGEGT. V was pared by 0 bases and J by 6 bases, with 6 bases of the junction left unmatched. The CDR3 has 17 amino acids. This CDR3 reads CASSYSPLAGASGELFF. In nucleotides, the CDR3 is TGTGCCAGCAGTTACTCCCCACTAGCGGGAGCCTCCGGGGAGCTGTTTTTT.

This clonotype was counted a few times. The V call is TRBV5-1, the J call TRBJ1-1, with TRBD1 matching 7 bases. V gave up 3 bases and J gave up 5 bases; unmatched junction bases: 10. The germline CDR1 and CDR2 sequences are SGHRS and YFSETQ. The CDR3 covers 15 residues. This CDR3 reads CASSSLDRKGTEAFF. The CDR3 DNA sequence: TGCGCCAGCAGCTCCCTGGACAGGAAGGGGACTGAAGCTTTCTTT.

The table lists this clonotype with many counts. V gene TRBV9 combines with J gene TRBJ2-7, with TRBD1 matching over 9 bases. Losses at the gene ends were 0 bases for V and 5 bases for J; bases not matched to a gene: 6. Germline V gives CDR1 SGDLS, CDR2 YYNGEE. This CDR3 region has 15 residues. CDR3 protein: CASSVEGTGSHEQYF. For the CDR3, the DNA is TGTGCCAGCAGCGTAGAAGGGACAGGGAGCCACGAGCAGTACTTC.

This clonotype was counted only a few times. The rearrangement links TRBV10-3 to TRBJ2-7; 10 bases are shared with TRBD2. J gave up 4 bases and V 9 bases, and 6 bases lay outside the gene matches. The CDR3 loop spans 13 amino acids. The V gene's germline CDR1 is ENHRY and CDR2 SYGVKD. CDR3 in DNA: TGTGCCATGGGATCGGGACTAGCGTACGAGCAGTACTTC. Translating gives CAMGSGLAYEQYF.

This clonotype came up a few times. The chain is built from TRBV24-1 and TRBJ2-1, with 9 bases fitting TRBD2. From germline, CDR1 is KGHDR and CDR2 SFDVKD. V trimming: 4 bases; J trimming: 7 bases; junction bases outside the gene matches: 10. The CDR3 has 16 amino acids. DNA of the CDR3: TGTGCCACCAGTGAGGCTAGCGGGATTCAAGGGAATGAGCAGTTCTTC. It codes for CATSEASGIQGNEQFF.

V and J are TRBV10-1 and TRBJ1-4, with 10 bases lining up with TRBD1. CDR1 and CDR2 (germline): WNHNN, SYGVQD (reference sequence). The CDR3 runs 18 residues. With V trimmed by 10 bases and J by 3 bases, 17 bases remained unmatched. The CDR3 DNA reads as TGCGCCACCAGGGGACAGGGGACTACTCTCTCGGCTAATGAAAAACTGTTTTTT. Amino acid sequence: CATRGQGTTLSANEKLFF.

This clonotype showed up many times. The chain links TRBV20-1 to TRBJ2-7; 9 positions agree with TRBD2. Per germline, CDR1 DFQATT and CDR2 SNEGSKA (reference sequence). The CDR3 loop spans 17 amino acids. V shed 0 bases, J shed 0 bases, and the junction held 9 bases outside the gene matches. CDR3 sequence: CSARDTLAGFLSYEQYF. CDR3 sequence (DNA): TGCAGTGCTAGAGATACCCTAGCGGGATTTCTCTCCTACGAGCAGTACTTC.

The rearrangement uses TRBV6-1 and TRBJ1-2; D ambiguous. The CDR3 covers 13 residues. Per germline, CDR1 MNHNS and CDR2 SASEGT. The V gene lost 4 bases and the J gene lost 8 bases, with 14 bases spanning the gap. The CDR3 DNA sequence: TGTGCCAGCAGTGGACGAGGTTATTACGGCTACACCTTC. Its translation: CASSGRGYYGYTF.

J is TRBJ1-5 and V is TRBV19; D is perhaps TRBD1 (5 bases). CDR3 length: 17 residues. Germline CDR1 reads LNHDA; CDR2 reads SQIVND (reference sequence). V shed 6 bases and J shed 0 bases, with 18 bases lying between them. The CDR3 coding sequence is TGTGCCAGTAGACTCCGGACATCCGGGAATAGCAATCAGCCCCAGCATTTT. This sequence encodes CASRLRTSGNSNQPQHF.

This clonotype was recorded many times. The chain links TRBV27 to TRBJ2-5, with TRBD2 identical over 9 bases. Germline trimming cut 4 bases from V and 3 bases from J; bases unmatched to any gene: 3. This CDR3 has 14 amino acids. Germline CDR1 MNHEY, CDR2 SMNVEV (reference sequence). In nucleotides, the CDR3 is TGTGCCAGCAGTTCGACTAGCGGTGAAGAGACCCAGTACTTC. This sequence encodes CASSSTSGEETQYF.

Of note for this clonotype: A read error may explain this, as a much larger clone is one base away. The rearrangement uses TRBV14 and TRBJ2-1; 7 bases match TRBD2. The J call is doubtful: the DNA matches TRBJ2-7 better. CDR3 length equals 12 residues. Germline lookup yields CDR1 SGHDN and CDR2 FVKESK. The CDR3 DNA sequence: TGTGCCAGCGGAGGGACTAACAATGAGCAGTACTTC. This encodes CASGGTNNEQYF.

This clonotype was seen ten or more times. The chain links TRBV30 to TRBJ2-5; D gene unclear. This CDR3 region has 11 residues. Germline loops: CDR1 GTSNPN, CDR2 SVGIG (reference sequence). The V and J ends lost 2 bases and 7 bases respectively, with 8 bases between them. CDR3 nucleotides: TGTGCCTGGAGTCCGGACCTGACCCAGTACTTC. Encoded protein: CAWSPDLTQYF.

The CDR3 coding sequence is TGCAGCGCCGGAGGTCAGCAAGAGACCCAGTACTTC. As protein: CSAGGQQETQYF. The gene calls are TRBV29-1 and TRBJ2-5; D is perhaps TRBD2 (5 bases). From germline, CDR1 is SQVTM and CDR2 ANQGSEA. The CDR3 consists of 12 residues. The V and J ends lost 7 bases and 2 bases respectively, with 11 bases between them.

The chain has TRBV18 and TRBJ2-6, with D perhaps TRBD1 (5 bases). V gave up 2 bases and J gave up 2 bases, with 10 bases separating them. Germline CDR1 and CDR2: KGHSH and LQKENI. The CDR3 extends over 16 amino acids. CDR3 sequence reads: CASSPTTGAGANVLTF. CDR3 sequence (DNA): TGTGCCAGCTCACCAACAACAGGTGCTGGGGCCAACGTCCTGACTTTC.

There are many counts of this clonotype. A much bigger clone sits one base away, suggesting this may be a read error. The chain couples TRBV7-9 to TRBJ2-3; the D is unclear. The CDR3 is 12 amino acids. Between the trimmed V and J ends, which lost 2 bases and 6 bases, there was a span of 6 bases. CDR1 and CDR2 from the germline V gene are SEHNR and FQNEAQ (reference sequence). In DNA, the CDR3 is TGTGCCAGCAGCTTATATGGGGATACGCAGTATTTT. Protein sequence: CASSLYGDTQYF.

This clonotype has a count of ten or more. The chain carries TRBV7-3 and TRBJ2-1; D unclear. The CDR3 is 15 residues long. With 5 bases removed from V and 0 bases from J, the gap between germline ends came to 11 bases. Germline loops: CDR1 SGHTA, CDR2 FQGTGA. The CDR3 loop reads CASSQAASSYNEQFF. The DNA of the CDR3 is TGTGCCAGCAGCCAGGCAGCCAGCTCCTACAATGAGCAGTTCTTC.

This clonotype is a singleton in its sample. It may be a read error: a sequence one base away is much more abundant. The final CDR3 position lacks the conserved phenylalanine or tryptophan, pointing to a likely read error. The chain combines TRBV2 with TRBJ1-2; D might be TRBD1 (6 bases). Trimming removed 3 bases at V and 4 bases at J, with 9 bases between. Germline V gives CDR1 SNHLY, CDR2 FYNNEI. The CDR3 is made up of 13 amino acids. The CDR3 DNA reads as TGTGCCAGCAGTGAGGACAGACTCTATGGCTACACCCTC. Translating it yields CASSEDRLYGYTL.

The V call is TRBV12-3 or TRBV12-4, the J call TRBJ1-1; D not resolved. Trimming took 5 bases from V and 2 from J, leaving 15 bases between them. There are 15 residues in the CDR3. The CDR3 DNA follows: TGTGCCAGCAGTGGATACGATACCCCAAACACTGAAGCTTTCTTT. It yields the protein CASSGYDTPNTEAFF.

This clonotype was observed many times. The chain couples TRBV7-9 to TRBJ2-5; tentative D call: TRBD1 (5 bases). The V end was cut by 7 bases, the J end by 2 bases, with 11 bases between. The CDR3 runs to 13 residues. CDR1 is SEHNR, CDR2 FQNEAQ, per germline (reference sequence). The CDR3 coding sequence is TGTGCCAGCATAGACAGCTCACAAGAGACCCAGTACTTC. This encodes CASIDSSQETQYF.